The 18 T cell receptor beta chains reported below all come from one sample, sequenced in a study of blood T cell repertoires in COVID-19. Profiling relied on immunoSEQ multiplex PCR, and the TCRdb table lists in-frame clones only, not all of them. The profile shows some 150,000 clones, roughly four fifths of them singletons. Sequencing input: peripheral blood. The receptors were gathered from an older woman with COVID-19, enrolled during active disease.

The V and J genes are TRBV3-1 (or the pseudogene TRBV3-2) and TRBJ2-1; D is ambiguous. Trimming took off 2 bases at V and 9 bases at J, with 5 bases between the two ends. This CDR3 spans 11 amino acids. Germline-derived CDR1 and CDR2 are LGHDT and YNNKEL (reference sequence). The CDR3, as DNA: TGTGCCAGCAGCCAAACGGGTGAGCAGTTCTTC. As protein: CASSQTGEQFF.

This clone was detected only once. The chain is built from TRBV6-5 and TRBJ2-1; 8 positions match TRBD1. J gave up 2 bases and V 6 bases, and 6 bases lay outside the gene matches. The CDR3 runs to 15 residues. Germline assignment: CDR1 MNHEY and CDR2 SVGAGI. The DNA of the CDR3 is TGTGCCAGCAGCCCCAGGACAGGGCCCTACAATGAGCAGTTCTTC. Residues: CASSPRTGPYNEQFF.

This clone was picked up one time. The rearrangement uses TRBV10-3 and TRBJ1-5, with a possible D match to TRBD1 (5 bases). Germline V gene sequence: CDR1 ENHRY, CDR2 SYGVKD. The CDR3 is made up of 14 amino acids. V shed 0 bases and J shed 2 bases, with 5 bases lying between them. CDR3 residues: CAISESGRNQPQHF. CDR3 nucleotide sequence: TGTGCCATCAGTGAGTCGGGGCGCAATCAGCCCCAGCATTTT.

V gene TRBV5-4 combines with J gene TRBJ1-5, with 7 bases aligning to TRBD1. V trimming: 4 bases; J trimming: 5 bases; junction bases outside the gene matches: 9. The CDR3 extends over 15 amino acids. Per the germline V gene, CDR1 is SGHNT and CDR2 is YYREEE (reference sequence). The CDR3 protein is CASSLGRDRDQPQHF. Written as DNA, the CDR3 is TGTGCCAGCAGCCTGGGCCGGGACAGAGATCAGCCCCAGCATTTT.

The V gene is TRBV3-1 (or the pseudogene TRBV3-2), the J gene TRBJ2-5; perhaps TRBD1 as D (6 bases). The CDR3 spans 14 residues. Trimming stripped 4 bases from V and 1 base from J, with 10 bases between. CDR1 is LGHDT and CDR2 is YNNKEL in the germline V gene (reference sequence). The CDR3 loop is CASSPRQVQETQYF. The CDR3 nucleotides are TGTGCCAGCAGCCCCCGACAGGTCCAAGAGACCCAGTACTTC.

This chain's CDR3 is CAWSVPSPSYNEQFF. DNA for the CDR3: TGTGCCTGGAGTGTACCGAGCCCCTCCTACAATGAGCAGTTCTTC. J is TRBJ2-1 and V is TRBV30; no clear D. Trimming stripped 0 bases from V and 0 bases from J, with 9 bases between. This CDR3 spans 15 amino acids. CDR1 and CDR2 (germline): GTSNPN, SVGIG (reference sequence).

The J gene is TRBJ2-7, the V gene TRBV15; tentatively, D is TRBD1 (6 bases). The CDR3 consists of 15 residues. The V gene's germline CDR1 is LNHNV and CDR2 YYDKDF (reference sequence). The ends were cut back, 1 base at V and 0 bases at J, with 10 bases in the middle. The CDR3, as DNA: TGTGCCACCAGCAGAGTCCGGGACAACTCCTACGAGCAGTACTTC. This translates into CATSRVRDNSYEQYF. The complete variable domain, with remaining parts taken from reference TRBV15 and TRBJ2-7, reads DAMVIQNPRYQVTQFGKPVTLSCSQTLNHNVMYWYQQKSSQAPKLLFHYYDKDFNNEADTPDNFQSRRPNTSFCFLDIRSPGLGDTAMYLCATSRVRDNSYEQYFGPGTRLTVT.

Concerning this clone: The identical CDR3 is also encoded by other nucleotide sequences in the sample. This sequence joins TRBV11-2 and TRBJ1-3; D gene unclear. Per germline, CDR1 SGHAT and CDR2 FQNNGV. This CDR3 is 14 amino acids long. V was shortened by 6 bases and J by 1 base, with 10 bases between the two germline ends. The CDR3 here is CASSPGSSGNTIYF. The CDR3 DNA reads TGTGCCAGCAGTCCGGGGTCATCTGGAAACACCATATATTTT.

This chain links TRBV3-1 (or the pseudogene TRBV3-2) with TRBJ2-7; TRBD2 is a possible D gene (6 bases). Trimming removed 2 bases from V and 5 bases from J, with 13 bases in between. There are 14 residues in the CDR3. Per the germline V gene, CDR1 is LGHDT and CDR2 is YNNKEL (reference sequence). In nucleotides, the CDR3 is TGTGCCAGCAGCCAAACCCCGGGGGTGGACGAGCAGTACGTC. Protein product: CASSQTPGVDEQYV.

The chain couples TRBV5-4 to TRBJ2-1; D remains unclear. V lost 0 bases, J lost 10 bases, and 8 bases lay in between. The CDR3 runs 12 residues. Germline values: CDR1 SGHNT, CDR2 YYREEE (reference sequence). In DNA form, the CDR3 reads TGTGCCAGCAGCTTGGGGCTCCCCGAGCAGTTCTTC. As protein: CASSLGLPEQFF.

This clone turned up a few times. The chain combines TRBV6-6 with TRBJ2-7; TRBD1 agrees at 7 bases. Germline CDR1 reads MNHNY; CDR2 reads SVGAGI (reference sequence). The CDR3 has 13 amino acids. Trimming at V came to 5 bases and at J to 2 bases, leaving 3 bases not matched to a gene. This CDR3 reads CASSRGTAYEQYF. The DNA of the CDR3 is TGTGCCAGCAGTAGGGGGACAGCCTACGAGCAGTACTTC.

The chain links TRBV16 to TRBJ1-5; the D gene is possibly TRBD1 (5 bases). This CDR3 region has 15 residues. Germline V CDR1 and CDR2: KGHSY, FQNENV. V was trimmed by 4 bases and J by 6 bases, leaving 16 bases between them. The chain's CDR3 is CASSPRGREAQPQHF. Written as DNA, the CDR3 is TGTGCCAGCAGCCCCCGGGGCAGGGAGGCTCAGCCCCAGCATTTT.

This rearrangement joins TRBV11-2 to TRBJ1-4; D unresolved. The V end lost 1 base, the J end lost 0 bases, and 6 bases lay between the germline ends. The CDR3 is 15 amino acids. Germline assignment: CDR1 SGHAT and CDR2 FQNNGV. CDR3: CASSLVPATNEKLFF. DNA for the CDR3: TGTGCCAGCAGCTTAGTTCCTGCAACTAATGAAAAACTGTTTTTT. The full variable domain, its missing parts supplied by reference TRBV11-2 and TRBJ1-4, is EAGVAQSPRYKIIEKRQSVAFWCNPISGHATLYWYQQILGQGPKLLIQFQNNGVVDDSQLPKDRFSAERLKGVDSTLKIQPAKLEDSAVYLCASSLVPATNEKLFFGSGTQLSVL.

This chain uses TRBV10-1 with TRBJ1-2, with TRBD1 identical over 8 bases. CDR1 is WNHNN and CDR2 is SYGVQD in the germline V gene (reference sequence). The J segment lost 3 bases and the V segment lost 4 bases, leaving 4 bases of the junction unmatched. The CDR3 extends over 14 amino acids. The CDR3 loop reads CASSGLDRDYGYTF. In nucleotides, the CDR3 is TGCGCCAGCAGTGGTCTGGACAGGGACTATGGCTACACCTTC.

This chain uses TRBV6-1 with TRBJ2-2; 7 bases match TRBD2. There are 13 residues in the CDR3. Unmatched junction bases numbered 6, after V lost 6 bases and J lost 8 bases. Germline CDR1 and CDR2: MNHNS and SASEGT. The CDR3 sequence: CASRPSGKGELFF. CDR3 DNA: TGTGCCAGCAGACCGAGCGGGAAGGGGGAGCTGTTTTTT.

The chain employs TRBV18 and TRBJ2-7, with D unresolved. Germline assignment: CDR1 KGHSH and CDR2 LQKENI. This CDR3 is built from 14 residues. V was pared by 3 bases and J by 1 base, with 10 bases between. In DNA form, the CDR3 reads TGTGCCAGCTCACCCCCATTTTCATCCTACGAGCAGTACTTC. This encodes CASSPPFSSYEQYF.

The V and J genes are TRBV18 and TRBJ2-4, with D unclear. Germline CDR1 reads KGHSH; CDR2 reads LQKENI. Between the trimmed V and J ends, which lost 3 bases and 0 bases, there was a span of 9 bases. The CDR3 is 15 amino acids. In DNA form, the CDR3 reads TGTGCCAGCTCACCCACCGAACTAGCCAAAAACATTCAGTACTTC. Its translation: CASSPTELAKNIQYF.

The chain uses TRBV4-2 and TRBJ2-2; TRBD1 aligns across 11 bases. The CDR3 consists of 15 residues. Germline V gives CDR1 LGHNA, CDR2 YNFKEQ. J lost 6 bases, V lost 4 bases, and 4 bases had no gene match. The CDR3 loop is CASSLWTGGSGELFF. For the CDR3, the DNA is TGTGCCAGCAGCCTTTGGACAGGGGGCTCCGGGGAGCTGTTTTTT.